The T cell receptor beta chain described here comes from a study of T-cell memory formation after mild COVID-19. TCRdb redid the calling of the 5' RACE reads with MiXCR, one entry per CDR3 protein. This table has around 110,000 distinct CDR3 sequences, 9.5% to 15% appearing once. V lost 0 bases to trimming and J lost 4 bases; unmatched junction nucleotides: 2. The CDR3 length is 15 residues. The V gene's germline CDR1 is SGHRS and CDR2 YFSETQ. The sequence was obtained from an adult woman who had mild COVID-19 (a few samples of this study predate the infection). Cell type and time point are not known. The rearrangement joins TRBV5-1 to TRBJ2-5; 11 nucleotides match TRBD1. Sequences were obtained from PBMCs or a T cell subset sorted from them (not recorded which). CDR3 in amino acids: CASSLAGTGGETQYF. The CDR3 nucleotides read TGCGCCAGCAGCTTGGCCGGGACAGGGGGAGAGACCCAGTACTTC.